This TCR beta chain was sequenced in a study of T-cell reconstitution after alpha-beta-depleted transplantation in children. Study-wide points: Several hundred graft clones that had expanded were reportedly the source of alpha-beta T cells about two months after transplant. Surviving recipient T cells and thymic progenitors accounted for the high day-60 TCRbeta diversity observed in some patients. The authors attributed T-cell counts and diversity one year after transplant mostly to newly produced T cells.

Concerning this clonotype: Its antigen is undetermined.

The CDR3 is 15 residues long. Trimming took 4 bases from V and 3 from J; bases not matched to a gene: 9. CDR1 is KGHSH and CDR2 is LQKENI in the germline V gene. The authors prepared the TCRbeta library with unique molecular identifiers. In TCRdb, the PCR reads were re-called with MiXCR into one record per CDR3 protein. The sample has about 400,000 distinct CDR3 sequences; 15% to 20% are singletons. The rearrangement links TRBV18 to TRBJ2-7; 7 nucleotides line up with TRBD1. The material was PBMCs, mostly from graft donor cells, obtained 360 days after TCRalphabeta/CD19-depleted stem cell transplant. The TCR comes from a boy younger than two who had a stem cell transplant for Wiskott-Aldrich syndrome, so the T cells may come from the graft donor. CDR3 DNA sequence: TGTGCCAGCTCACGGGACCCGGGACAGTACTACGAGCAGTACTTC. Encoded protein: CASSRDPGQYYEQYF.